This paragraph reports one T cell receptor (beta chain). The data were produced by immunoSEQ multiplex PCR, yet TCRdb's version contains in-frame clones alone and is incomplete. The sample has 200,000 to 250,000 clones, roughly nine tenths seen once; the top ten hold 3% to 3.5%. Looked up from germline, CDR1 is SQVTM and CDR2 is ANQGSEA. CDR3 size: 12 residues. V lost 1 base and J lost 1, with 5 bases in between. The data stem from a study of blood T cell repertoires in COVID-19. Study-level information: Acute and convalescent COVID-19 specimens originated in the United States, Italy and Spain.

The sequenced sample was PBMCs or T cells enriched from blood (not recorded which). The chain joins TRBV29-1 to TRBJ2-7; tentative D call: TRBD1 (5 bases). The clonotype originates from a woman in her forties or fifties in a cohort exposed to, infected with or recovered from COVID-19 (not recorded which). For the CDR3, the DNA is TGCAGCGTTGAAGGGACATCCTACGAGCAGTACTTC. Its translation is CSVEGTSYEQYF.